The subject of this entry is one T cell receptor (beta chain). This entry belongs to a study of siplizumab effects on memory and regulatory T cells. Profiling relied on immunoSEQ multiplex PCR, and the TCRdb table lists in-frame clones only, not all of them. The table includes fewer than 130,000 clones, approximately 92% detected once. Germline trimming cut 3 bases from V and 5 bases from J; bases unmatched to any gene: 6. The CDR3 consists of 15 residues. Per the germline V gene, CDR1 is SNHLY and CDR2 is FYNNEI. Source material: CD4+ T cells sorted from blood. The TCR comes from a human donor in good health. This chain joins TRBV2 and TRBJ1-2, with 10 bases identical to TRBD1. CDR3 coding DNA: TGTGCCAGCAGTGAGACGGACAGGGGGTTATATGGCTACACCTTC. Translating it yields CASSETDRGLYGYTF.